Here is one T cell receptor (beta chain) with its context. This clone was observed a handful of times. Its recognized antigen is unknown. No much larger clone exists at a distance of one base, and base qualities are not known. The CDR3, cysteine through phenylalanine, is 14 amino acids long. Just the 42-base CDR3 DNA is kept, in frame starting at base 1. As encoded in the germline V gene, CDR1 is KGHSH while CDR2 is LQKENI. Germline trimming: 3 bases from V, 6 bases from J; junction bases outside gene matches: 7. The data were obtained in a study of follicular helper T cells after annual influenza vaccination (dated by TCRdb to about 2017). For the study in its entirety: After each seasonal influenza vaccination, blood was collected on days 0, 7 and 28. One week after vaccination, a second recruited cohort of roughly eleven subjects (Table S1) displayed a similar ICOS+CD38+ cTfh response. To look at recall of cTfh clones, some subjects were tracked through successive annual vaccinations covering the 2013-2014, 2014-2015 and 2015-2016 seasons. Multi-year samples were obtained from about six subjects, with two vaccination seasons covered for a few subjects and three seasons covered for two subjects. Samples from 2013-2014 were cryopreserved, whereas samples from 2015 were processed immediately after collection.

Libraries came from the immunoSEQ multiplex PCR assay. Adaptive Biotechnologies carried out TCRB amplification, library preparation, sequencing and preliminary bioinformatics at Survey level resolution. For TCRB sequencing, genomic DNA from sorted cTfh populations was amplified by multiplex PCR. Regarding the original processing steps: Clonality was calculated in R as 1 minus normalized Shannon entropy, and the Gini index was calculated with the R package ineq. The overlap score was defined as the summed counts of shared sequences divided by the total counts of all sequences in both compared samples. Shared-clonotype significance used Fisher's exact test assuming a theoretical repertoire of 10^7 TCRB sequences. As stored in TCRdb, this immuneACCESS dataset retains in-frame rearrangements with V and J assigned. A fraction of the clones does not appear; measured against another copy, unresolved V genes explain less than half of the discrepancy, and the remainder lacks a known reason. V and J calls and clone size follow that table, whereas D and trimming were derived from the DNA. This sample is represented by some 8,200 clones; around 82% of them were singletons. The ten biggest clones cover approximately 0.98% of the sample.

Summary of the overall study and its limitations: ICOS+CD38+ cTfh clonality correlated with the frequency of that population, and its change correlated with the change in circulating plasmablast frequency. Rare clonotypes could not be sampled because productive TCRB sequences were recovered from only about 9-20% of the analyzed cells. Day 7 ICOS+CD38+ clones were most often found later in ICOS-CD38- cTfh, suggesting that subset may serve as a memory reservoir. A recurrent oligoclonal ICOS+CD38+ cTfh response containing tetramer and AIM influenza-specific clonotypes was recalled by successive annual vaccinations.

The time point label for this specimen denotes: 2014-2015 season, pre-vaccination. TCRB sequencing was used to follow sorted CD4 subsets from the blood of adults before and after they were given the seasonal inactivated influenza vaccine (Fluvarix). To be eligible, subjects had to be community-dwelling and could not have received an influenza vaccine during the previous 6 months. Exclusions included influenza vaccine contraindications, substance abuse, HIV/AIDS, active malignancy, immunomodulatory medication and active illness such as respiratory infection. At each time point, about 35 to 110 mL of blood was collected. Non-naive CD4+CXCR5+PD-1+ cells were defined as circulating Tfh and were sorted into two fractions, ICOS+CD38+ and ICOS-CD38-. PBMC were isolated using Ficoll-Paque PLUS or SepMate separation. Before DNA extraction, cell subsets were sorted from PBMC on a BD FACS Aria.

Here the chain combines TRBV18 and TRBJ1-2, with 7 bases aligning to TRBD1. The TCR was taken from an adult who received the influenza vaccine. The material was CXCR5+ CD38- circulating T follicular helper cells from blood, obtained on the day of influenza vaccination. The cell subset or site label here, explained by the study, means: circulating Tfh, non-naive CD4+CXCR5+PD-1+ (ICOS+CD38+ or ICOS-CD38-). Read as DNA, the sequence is TGTGCCAGCTCACCGGGACAGTCCTTGGATGGCTACACCTTC. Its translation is CASSPGQSLDGYTF. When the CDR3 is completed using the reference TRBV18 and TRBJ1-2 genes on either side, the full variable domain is NAGVMQNPRHLVRRRGQEARLRCSPMKGHSHVYWYRQLPEEGLKFMVYLQKENIIDESGMPKERFSAEFPKEGPSILRIQQVVRGDSAAYFCASSPGQSLDGYTFGSGTRLTVV.